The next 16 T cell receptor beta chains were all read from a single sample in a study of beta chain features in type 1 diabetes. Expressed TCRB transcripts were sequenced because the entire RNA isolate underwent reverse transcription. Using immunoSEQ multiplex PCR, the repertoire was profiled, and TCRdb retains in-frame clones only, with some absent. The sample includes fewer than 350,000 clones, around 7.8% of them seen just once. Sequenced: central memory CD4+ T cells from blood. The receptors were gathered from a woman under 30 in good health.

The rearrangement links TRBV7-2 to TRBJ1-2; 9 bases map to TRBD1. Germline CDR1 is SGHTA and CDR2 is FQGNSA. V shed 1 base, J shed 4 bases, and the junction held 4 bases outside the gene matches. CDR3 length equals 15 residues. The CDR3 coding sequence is TGTGCCAGCAGCTTAGACAGGGGGCGGTCCTATGGCTACACCTTC. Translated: CASSLDRGRSYGYTF.

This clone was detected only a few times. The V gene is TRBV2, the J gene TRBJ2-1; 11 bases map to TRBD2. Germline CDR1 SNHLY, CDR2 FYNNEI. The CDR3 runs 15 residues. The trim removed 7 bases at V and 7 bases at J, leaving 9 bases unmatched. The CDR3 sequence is CASIAGTSGLNEQFF. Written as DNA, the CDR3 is TGTGCCAGCATCGCCGGGACTAGCGGTTTAAATGAGCAGTTCTTC.

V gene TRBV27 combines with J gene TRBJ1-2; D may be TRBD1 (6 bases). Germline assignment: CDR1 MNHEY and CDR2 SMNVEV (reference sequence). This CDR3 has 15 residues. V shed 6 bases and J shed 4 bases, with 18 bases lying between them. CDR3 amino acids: CASSPGTRGFYGYTF. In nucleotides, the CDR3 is TGTGCCAGCAGCCCCGGGACAAGGGGCTTCTATGGCTACACCTTC.

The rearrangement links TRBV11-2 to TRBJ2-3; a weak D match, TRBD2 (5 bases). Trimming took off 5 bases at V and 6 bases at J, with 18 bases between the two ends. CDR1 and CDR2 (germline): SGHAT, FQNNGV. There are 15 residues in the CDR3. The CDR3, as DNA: TGTGCCAGCAGCAAACTCCAACTAGGAGGTGATACGCAGTATTTT. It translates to CASSKLQLGGDTQYF.

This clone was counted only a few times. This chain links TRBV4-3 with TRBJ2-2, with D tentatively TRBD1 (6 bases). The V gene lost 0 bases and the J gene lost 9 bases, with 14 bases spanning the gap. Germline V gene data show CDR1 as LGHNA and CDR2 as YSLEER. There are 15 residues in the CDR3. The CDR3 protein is CASSQELQGFWELFF. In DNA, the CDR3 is TGCGCCAGCAGCCAAGAACTACAGGGTTTCTGGGAGCTGTTTTTT.

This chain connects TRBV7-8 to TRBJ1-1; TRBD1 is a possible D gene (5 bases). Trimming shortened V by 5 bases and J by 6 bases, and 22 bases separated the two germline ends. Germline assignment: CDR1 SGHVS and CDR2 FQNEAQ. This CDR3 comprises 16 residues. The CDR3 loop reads CASSPRRSGVFAEAFF. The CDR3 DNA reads TGTGCCAGCAGCCCCCGCAGGTCGGGGGTTTTCGCTGAAGCTTTCTTT.

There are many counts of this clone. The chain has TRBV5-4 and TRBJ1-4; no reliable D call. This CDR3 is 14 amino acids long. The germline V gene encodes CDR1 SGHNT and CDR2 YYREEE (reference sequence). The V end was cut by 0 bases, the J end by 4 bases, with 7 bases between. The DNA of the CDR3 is TGTGCCAGCAGCTTGGACAGAAGTAATGAAAAACTGTTTTTT. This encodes CASSLDRSNEKLFF.

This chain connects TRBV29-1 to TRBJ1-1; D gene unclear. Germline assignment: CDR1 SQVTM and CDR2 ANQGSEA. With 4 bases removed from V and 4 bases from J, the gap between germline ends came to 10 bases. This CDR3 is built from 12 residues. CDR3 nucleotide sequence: TGCAGCGTTGGAGAGTGGGGCACTGAAGCTTTCTTT. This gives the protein CSVGEWGTEAFF.

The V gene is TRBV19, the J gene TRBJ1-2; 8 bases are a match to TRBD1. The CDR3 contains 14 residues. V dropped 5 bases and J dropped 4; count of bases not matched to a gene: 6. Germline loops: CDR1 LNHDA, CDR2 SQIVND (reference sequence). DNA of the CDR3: TGTGCCAGTAGTTCTGGACAGGGCATCTATGGCTACACCTTC. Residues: CASSSGQGIYGYTF.

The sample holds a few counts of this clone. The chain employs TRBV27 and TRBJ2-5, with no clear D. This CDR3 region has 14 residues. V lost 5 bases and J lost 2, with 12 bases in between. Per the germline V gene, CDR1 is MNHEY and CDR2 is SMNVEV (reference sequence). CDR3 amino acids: CASSPWYPQETQYF. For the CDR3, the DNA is TGTGCCAGCAGTCCCTGGTACCCACAAGAGACCCAGTACTTC.

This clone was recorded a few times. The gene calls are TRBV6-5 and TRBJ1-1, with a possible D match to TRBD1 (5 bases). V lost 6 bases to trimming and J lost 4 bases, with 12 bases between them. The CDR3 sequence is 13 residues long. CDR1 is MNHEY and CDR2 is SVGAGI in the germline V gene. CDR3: CASRRGAPTEAFF. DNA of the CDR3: TGTGCCAGCAGGAGGGGAGCCCCCACTGAAGCTTTCTTT.

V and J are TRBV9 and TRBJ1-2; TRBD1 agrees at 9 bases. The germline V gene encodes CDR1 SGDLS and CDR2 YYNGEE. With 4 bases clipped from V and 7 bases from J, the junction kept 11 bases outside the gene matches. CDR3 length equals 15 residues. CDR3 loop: CASSPHRDRVAGYTF. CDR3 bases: TGTGCCAGCAGCCCTCACCGGGACAGGGTGGCTGGCTACACCTTC. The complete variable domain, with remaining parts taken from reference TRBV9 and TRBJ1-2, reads DSGVTQTPKHLITATGQRVTLRCSPRSGDLSVYWYQQSLDQGLQFLIQYYNGEERAKGNILERFSAQQFPDLHSELNLSSLELGDSALYFCASSPHRDRVAGYTFGSGTRLTVV.

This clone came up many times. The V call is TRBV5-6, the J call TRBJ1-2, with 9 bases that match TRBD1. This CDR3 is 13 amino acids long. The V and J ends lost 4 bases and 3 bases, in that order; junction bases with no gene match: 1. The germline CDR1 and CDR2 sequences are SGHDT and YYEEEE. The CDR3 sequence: CASSRDRDYGYTF. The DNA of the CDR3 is TGTGCCAGCAGCCGGGACAGGGACTATGGCTACACCTTC.

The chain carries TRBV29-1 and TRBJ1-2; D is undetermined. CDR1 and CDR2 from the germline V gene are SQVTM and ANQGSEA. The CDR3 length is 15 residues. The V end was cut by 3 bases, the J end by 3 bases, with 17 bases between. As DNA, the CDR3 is TGCAGCGTTGATCTCCGGGGTCCGACCGACTATGGCTACACCTTC. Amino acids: CSVDLRGPTDYGYTF.

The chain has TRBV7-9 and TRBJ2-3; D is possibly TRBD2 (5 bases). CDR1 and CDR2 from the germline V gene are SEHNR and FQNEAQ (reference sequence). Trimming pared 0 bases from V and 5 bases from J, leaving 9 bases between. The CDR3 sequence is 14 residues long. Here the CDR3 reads CASSLAGVVDTQYF. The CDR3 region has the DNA TGTGCCAGCAGCTTAGCGGGAGTCGTAGATACGCAGTATTTT.

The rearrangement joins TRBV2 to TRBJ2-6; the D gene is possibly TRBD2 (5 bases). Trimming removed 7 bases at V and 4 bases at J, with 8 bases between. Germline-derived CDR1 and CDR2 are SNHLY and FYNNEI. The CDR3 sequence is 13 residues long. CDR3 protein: CASMEDGANVLTF. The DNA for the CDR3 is TGTGCCAGCATGGAGGACGGGGCCAACGTCCTGACTTTC.